This TCR beta chain was observed in a study of identifying expanded T cells in peripheral blood. Broader study findings: Variance in clone template counts between two-week samples significantly increased with total template count across all healthy donors.

In the case of this clone: Its antigen is unidentified.

V lost 6 bases, J lost 8 bases, and 10 bases lay in between. Germline CDR1 reads WSHSY; CDR2 reads SAAADI. CDR3 length equals 12 residues. Collection occurred without any documented infections or immune events in donors. The protocol was immunoSEQ multiplex PCR, while the TCRdb copy is restricted to in-frame clones and leaves out a portion. The sample includes under 150,000 clones, 75% to 90% seen only once; the top ten take less than 10%. The sequenced sample was blood. The sequence was collected from a person aged 18-69 years in good health. V is TRBV10-2 and J is TRBJ1-4; weak D call: TRBD1 (5 bases). The CDR3 coding sequence is TGCGCCAGCAGATCAGAGGGGGAAAAACTGTTTTTT. This encodes CASRSEGEKLFF.